Listed below are T cell receptor beta chains from one sample, sequenced in a study of T cell responses to AZD1222 COVID-19 vaccine. Repertoires were generated with immunoSEQ multiplex PCR, while TCRdb's copy carries only in-frame clones and drops some. The data contain 120,000 to 150,000 clones, roughly 80% of them singletons. This sample comprised peripheral blood, obtained on day 0 of MenACWY control vaccination. These TCRs come from an adult in good health. CDR3s include the opening cysteine and the closing phenylalanine or tryptophan. The order of the fields is D gene, clone size, J gene, V gene, CDR3 protein, CDR3 DNA. A D gene is named only where the DNA matches it firmly. Clone size is shown for a subset of rows, as once, few, many or a class of expanded clone.

D: TRBD1
size: NA
J: TRBJ1-1
V: TRBV10-3
CDR3: CAIRKDRDYTEAFF
DNA: TGTGCCATCAGGAAAGACAGGGACTACACTGAAGCTTTCTTT

D: NA
size: once
J: TRBJ2-2
V: TRBV3-1/TRBV3-2
CDR3: CASSQESGPLRTGELFF
DNA: TGTGCCAGCAGCCAAGAATCTGGTCCACTGAGGACCGGGGAGCTGTTTTTT

D: TRBD1
size: NA
J: TRBJ2-3
V: TRBV2
CDR3: CASGSEGQGASTDTQYF
DNA: TGTGCCAGCGGGAGTGAGGGACAGGGGGCGAGTACAGATACGCAGTATTTT

D: NA
size: NA
J: TRBJ2-3
V: TRBV9
CDR3: CASSAWDTTDTQYF
DNA: TGTGCCAGCAGCGCGTGGGACACCACAGATACGCAGTATTTT

D: TRBD2
size: few
J: TRBJ2-3
V: TRBV29-1
CDR3: CSGSGGAKDTQYF
DNA: TGCAGCGGTAGCGGGGGGGCCAAAGATACGCAGTATTTT

D: NA
size: NA
J: TRBJ2-1
V: TRBV6-4
CDR3: CASSDSGRGNEQFF
DNA: TGTGCCAGCAGTGACTCGGGCAGGGGCAATGAGCAGTTCTTC

D: NA
size: NA
J: TRBJ1-1
V: TRBV6-5
CDR3: CASSYSGEHTEAFF
DNA: TGTGCCAGCAGTTACTCGGGGGAGCACACTGAAGCTTTCTTT

D: NA
size: NA
J: TRBJ1-3
V: TRBV5-4
CDR3: CASSLANGNTIYF
DNA: TGTGCCAGCAGCTTGGCCAATGGAAACACCATATATTTT

D: NA
size: NA
J: TRBJ2-3
V: TRBV10-1
CDR3: CASPEVWTDTQYF
DNA: TGCGCCAGCCCCGAGGTGTGGACAGATACGCAGTATTTT

D: NA
size: NA
J: TRBJ2-2
V: TRBV7-3
CDR3: CASSPTTSGTGELFF
DNA: TGTGCCAGCAGCCCCACTACCTCAGGAACCGGGGAGCTGTTTTTT

D: TRBD1
size: NA
J: TRBJ1-1
V: TRBV6-5
CDR3: CASSYSAGGTEAFF
DNA: TGTGCCAGCAGTTACTCGGCAGGGGGCACTGAAGCTTTCTTT

D: NA
size: NA
J: TRBJ2-7
V: TRBV6-5
CDR3: CASSYGGSAYEQYF
DNA: TGTGCCAGCAGTTACGGGGGCTCCGCGTACGAGCAGTACTTC

D: NA
size: NA
J: TRBJ2-2
V: TRBV6-5
CDR3: CATALLGELFF
DNA: TGTGCCACCGCCCTCTTAGGGGAGCTGTTTTTT

D: NA
size: NA
J: TRBJ1-5
V: TRBV12-3/TRBV12-4
CDR3: CASSLYQEQPQHF
DNA: TGTGCCAGCAGCCTTTACCAGGAGCAGCCCCAGCATTTT

D: TRBD2
size: NA
J: TRBJ2-1
V: TRBV5-1
CDR3: CASRLVAGDNEQFF
DNA: TGCGCCAGCAGATTAGTAGCGGGGGACAATGAGCAGTTCTTC

D: TRBD2
size: NA
J: TRBJ2-1
V: TRBV6-2/TRBV6-3
CDR3: CASSYPGGGADEQFF
DNA: TGTGCCAGCAGTTACCCGGGCGGGGGGGCCGATGAGCAGTTCTTC

D: NA
size: NA
J: TRBJ2-5
V: TRBV5-6
CDR3: CASSNGPGSQYF
DNA: TGTGCCAGCAGCAATGGTCCTGGGTCCCAGTACTTC

D: NA
size: once
J: TRBJ1-2
V: TRBV5-1
CDR3: CASSLGGTYTNYGYTF
DNA: TGCGCCAGCAGCTTGGGGGGGACATATACTAACTATGGCTACACCTTC

D: NA
size: NA
J: TRBJ1-6
V: TRBV9
CDR3: CASSENSHSPLHF
DNA: TGTGCCAGCAGTGAAAACAGCCATTCACCCCTCCACTTT

D: TRBD2
size: few
J: TRBJ2-2
V: TRBV14
CDR3: CASSPWTSGGPTGELFF
DNA: TGTGCCAGCAGCCCATGGACTAGCGGGGGGCCCACCGGGGAGCTGTTTTTT

D: NA
size: NA
J: TRBJ1-5
V: TRBV6-5
CDR3: CASSYSLSQPQHF
DNA: TGTGCCAGCAGTTATTCCCTTTCTCAGCCCCAGCATTTT

D: TRBD1
size: NA
J: TRBJ1-5
V: TRBV29-1
CDR3: CSAQGAGQPQHF
DNA: TGCAGCGCTCAGGGGGCAGGTCAGCCCCAGCATTTT

D: NA
size: NA
J: TRBJ1-1
V: TRBV15
CDR3: CATSRGQPQNTEAFF
DNA: TGTGCCACCAGCAGAGGACAGCCCCAGAACACTGAAGCTTTCTTT

D: TRBD1
size: NA
J: TRBJ2-7
V: TRBV29-1
CDR3: CSVEETDGQGEFYEQYF
DNA: TGCAGCGTTGAAGAGACAGACGGACAGGGGGAATTTTACGAGCAGTACTTC

D: NA
size: NA
J: TRBJ1-1
V: TRBV5-1
CDR3: CASRSGVVNTEAFF
DNA: TGCGCCAGCAGGTCGGGGGTGGTGAACACTGAAGCTTTCTTT

D: NA
size: NA
J: TRBJ1-5
V: TRBV5-1
CDR3: CASSLDGGNQPQHF
DNA: TGCGCCAGCAGCTTGGATGGGGGCAATCAGCCCCAGCATTTT

D: NA
size: NA
J: TRBJ1-5
V: TRBV2
CDR3: CASSDDGLNQPQHF
DNA: TGTGCCAGCAGTGACGACGGCTTAAATCAGCCCCAGCATTTT

D: NA
size: NA
J: TRBJ2-1
V: TRBV9
CDR3: CASSVANTFYNEQFF
DNA: TGTGCCAGCAGCGTAGCAAATACATTTTACAATGAGCAGTTCTTC

D: NA
size: NA
J: TRBJ2-2
V: TRBV3-1/TRBV3-2
CDR3: CASSTLNTGELFF
DNA: TGTGCCAGCAGCACCCTGAACACCGGGGAGCTGTTTTTT

D: NA
size: NA
J: TRBJ1-3
V: TRBV6-1
CDR3: CASSDRGRGNTIYF
DNA: TGTGCCAGCAGTGACCGCGGGCGCGGAAACACCATATATTTT

D: NA
size: NA
J: TRBJ1-4
V: TRBV7-3
CDR3: CASALATNEKLFF
DNA: TGTGCCAGTGCTCTAGCAACTAATGAAAAACTGTTTTTT

D: NA
size: NA
J: TRBJ1-2
V: TRBV6-5
CDR3: CASSYEGGDGYTF
DNA: TGTGCCAGCAGTTACGAGGGGGGAGATGGCTACACCTTC

D: NA
size: NA
J: TRBJ2-5
V: TRBV7-9
CDR3: CASSLGSAIYETQYF
DNA: TGTGCCAGCAGCTTAGGAAGCGCGATCTACGAGACCCAGTACTTC

D: NA
size: NA
J: TRBJ1-3
V: TRBV19
CDR3: CASTPGRRGSGNTIYF
DNA: TGTGCCAGTACCCCTGGGCGGCGGGGCTCTGGAAACACCATATATTTT

D: TRBD2
size: few
J: TRBJ2-2
V: TRBV7-9
CDR3: CASSQRGAENTGELFF
DNA: TGTGCCAGCAGCCAGCGGGGGGCGGAGAACACCGGGGAGCTGTTTTTT

D: NA
size: NA
J: TRBJ2-2
V: TRBV5-6
CDR3: CASSSQYRELFF
DNA: TGTGCCAGCAGCTCACAGTACCGGGAGCTGTTTTTT

D: NA
size: NA
J: TRBJ1-1
V: TRBV7-9
CDR3: CASSRGGTMNTEAFF
DNA: TGTGCCAGCAGCCGGGGGGGAACCATGAACACTGAAGCTTTCTTT

D: TRBD1
size: NA
J: TRBJ1-2
V: TRBV19
CDR3: CASRSDREGAGYTF
DNA: TGTGCCAGTAGATCGGACAGGGAGGGTGCTGGCTACACCTTC

D: TRBD1
size: NA
J: TRBJ1-5
V: TRBV28
CDR3: CASSRVSPNRGWQPQHF
DNA: TGTGCCAGCAGTCGGGTTTCTCCGAACAGGGGATGGCAGCCCCAGCATTTT

D: NA
size: NA
J: TRBJ1-6
V: TRBV6-5
CDR3: CASSPQQGHNSPLHF
DNA: TGTGCCAGCAGCCCCCAGCAGGGCCATAATTCACCCCTCCACTTT

D: NA
size: NA
J: TRBJ1-2
V: TRBV7-8
CDR3: CASSLGSGDYGYTF
DNA: TGTGCCAGCAGCTTGGGTTCAGGCGACTATGGCTACACCTTC

D: TRBD1
size: few
J: TRBJ2-1
V: TRBV11-2
CDR3: CASSIQAGTGNNEQFF
DNA: TGTGCCAGCAGCATACAAGCCGGGACAGGAAACAATGAGCAGTTCTTC

D: TRBD1
size: NA
J: TRBJ1-1
V: TRBV7-9
CDR3: CASSPGQGRTEAFF
DNA: TGTGCCAGCAGCCCAGGACAGGGGAGGACTGAAGCTTTCTTT

D: NA
size: NA
J: TRBJ1-2
V: TRBV30
CDR3: CAWRAVGEGTNYGYTF
DNA: TGTGCCTGGAGGGCGGTTGGTGAGGGGACTAACTATGGCTACACCTTC

D: TRBD1
size: NA
J: TRBJ1-2
V: TRBV16
CDR3: CASSQSGTGQLSNYGYTF
DNA: TGTGCCAGCAGCCAATCCGGGACAGGCCAACTCTCTAACTATGGCTACACCTTC

D: TRBD1
size: NA
J: TRBJ1-6
V: TRBV15
CDR3: CATSRDRGTGYSPLHF
DNA: TGTGCCACCAGCAGAGATAGGGGGACAGGGTATTCACCCCTCCACTTT

D: NA
size: NA
J: TRBJ1-5
V: TRBV7-3
CDR3: CASLPHQPQHF
DNA: TGTGCCAGCCTCCCCCATCAGCCCCAGCATTTT

D: NA
size: NA
J: TRBJ1-5
V: TRBV7-2
CDR3: CASSLGRLPQHF
DNA: TGTGCCAGCAGCTTAGGTCGCTTACCCCAGCATTTT

D: NA
size: once
J: TRBJ1-2
V: TRBV29-1
CDR3: CSVEVGSQTGYTF
DNA: TGCAGCGTTGAGGTTGGTTCCCAAACGGGCTACACCTTC

D: NA
size: NA
J: TRBJ1-1
V: TRBV11-2
CDR3: CASSQKGGGRSTEAFF
DNA: TGTGCCAGCAGCCAGAAGGGGGGGGGACGAAGCACTGAAGCTTTCTTT

D: NA
size: NA
J: TRBJ2-1
V: TRBV21-1
CDR3: CASSKEGPVFTRGNEQFF
DNA: TGTGCCAGCAGCAAAGAAGGCCCCGTTTTCACCCGGGGAAATGAGCAGTTCTTC

D: NA
size: NA
J: TRBJ2-3
V: TRBV18
CDR3: CASSHSRSTDTQYF
DNA: TGTGCCAGCTCACACTCTAGGAGCACAGATACGCAGTATTTT

D: TRBD1
size: NA
J: TRBJ1-2
V: TRBV20-1
CDR3: CSAYTGAGYTF
DNA: TGCAGTGCTTATACAGGGGCCGGCTACACCTTC